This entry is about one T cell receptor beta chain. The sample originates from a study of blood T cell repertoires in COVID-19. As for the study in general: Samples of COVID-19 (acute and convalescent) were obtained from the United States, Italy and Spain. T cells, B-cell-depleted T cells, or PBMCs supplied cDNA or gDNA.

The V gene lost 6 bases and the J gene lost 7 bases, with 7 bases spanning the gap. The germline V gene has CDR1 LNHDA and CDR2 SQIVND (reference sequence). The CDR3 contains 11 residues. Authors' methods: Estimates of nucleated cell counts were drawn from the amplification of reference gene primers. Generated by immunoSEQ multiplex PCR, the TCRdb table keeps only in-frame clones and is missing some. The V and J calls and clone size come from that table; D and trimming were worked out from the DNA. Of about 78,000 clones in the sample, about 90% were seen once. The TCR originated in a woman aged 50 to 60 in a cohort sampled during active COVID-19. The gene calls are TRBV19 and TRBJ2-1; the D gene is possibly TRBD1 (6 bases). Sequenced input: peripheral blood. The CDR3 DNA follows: TGTGCCAGTAGGAGGGGGAATGAGCAGTTCTTC. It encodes CASRRGNEQFF.